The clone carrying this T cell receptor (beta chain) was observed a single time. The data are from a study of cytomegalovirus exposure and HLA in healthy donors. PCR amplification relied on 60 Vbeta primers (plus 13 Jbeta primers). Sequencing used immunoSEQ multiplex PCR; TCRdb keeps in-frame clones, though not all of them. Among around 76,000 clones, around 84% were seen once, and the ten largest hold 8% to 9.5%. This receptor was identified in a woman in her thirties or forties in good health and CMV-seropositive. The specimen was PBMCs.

CDR3 sequence (DNA): TGTGCCATCAGTGAGGAGGGTATGGGTCAGCCCCAGCATTTT. Translated: CAISEEGMGQPQHF. The chain links TRBV10-3 to TRBJ1-5; D gene uncertain. From germline, CDR1 is ENHRY and CDR2 SYGVKD. The V and J ends lost 2 bases and 6 bases respectively, with 11 bases between them. The CDR3 consists of 14 residues.